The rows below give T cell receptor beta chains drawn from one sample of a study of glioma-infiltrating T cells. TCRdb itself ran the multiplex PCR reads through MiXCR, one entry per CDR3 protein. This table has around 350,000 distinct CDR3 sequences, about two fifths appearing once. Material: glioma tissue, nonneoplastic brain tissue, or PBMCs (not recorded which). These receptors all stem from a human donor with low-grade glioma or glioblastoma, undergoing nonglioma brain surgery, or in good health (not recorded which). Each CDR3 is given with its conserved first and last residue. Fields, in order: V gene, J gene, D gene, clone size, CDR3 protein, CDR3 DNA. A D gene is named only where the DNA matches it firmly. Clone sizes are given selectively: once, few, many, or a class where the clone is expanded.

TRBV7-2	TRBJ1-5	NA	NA	CASSARNQPQHF	TGTGCCAGCAGCGCCCGCAATCAGCCCCAGCATTTT
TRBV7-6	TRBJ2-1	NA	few	CASSLQTRSSYNEQFF	TGTGCCAGCAGCCTACAGACGAGAAGCTCCTACAATGAGCAGTTCTTC
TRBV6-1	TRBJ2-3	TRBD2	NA	CGTISGRAEDTQYF	TGTGGCACCATTAGCGGGAGGGCCGAGGATACGCAGTATTTT
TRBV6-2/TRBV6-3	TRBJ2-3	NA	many	CASSYASTDTQYF	TGTGCCAGCAGTTACGCCTCCACAGATACGCAGTATTTT
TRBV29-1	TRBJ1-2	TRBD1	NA	CSVERWGQEHGLGYTF	TGCAGCGTTGAGCGTTGGGGACAGGAGCATGGTCTTGGCTACACCTTC
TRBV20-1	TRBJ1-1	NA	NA	CSAETGVRPGAFF	TGCAGTGCGGAGACAGGAGTAAGGCCTGGAGCTTTCTTT
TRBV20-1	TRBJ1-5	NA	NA	CSARGGRGLGSNQPQHF	TGCAGTGCTAGGGGGGGAAGGGGACTCGGGAGCAATCAGCCCCAGCATTTT
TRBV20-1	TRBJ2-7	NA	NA	CSAHPYEQYF	TGCAGTGCTCATCCCTACGAGCAGTACTTC
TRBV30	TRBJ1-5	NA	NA	CARHVTEYSNQPQHF	TGTGCCCGCCATGTGACAGAATATAGCAATCAGCCCCAGCATTTT
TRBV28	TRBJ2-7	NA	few	CASKPPGFYEQYF	TGTGCCAGCAAACCACCAGGATTCTACGAGCAGTACTTC
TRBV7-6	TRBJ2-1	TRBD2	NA	CASSLQGTTSYNEQFF	TGTGCCAGCAGCTTACAAGGGACTACCTCCTACAATGAGCAGTTCTTC
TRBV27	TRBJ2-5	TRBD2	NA	CASGPMGLVEETQYF	TGTGCCAGCGGTCCCATGGGACTAGTGGAAGAGACCCAGTACTTC
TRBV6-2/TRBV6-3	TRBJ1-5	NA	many	CASLPQQLTNQPQHF	TGTGCCAGCCTCCCACAGCAACTCACCAATCAGCCCCAGCATTTT
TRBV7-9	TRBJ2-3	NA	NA	CASSRDISTDTQYF	TGTGCCAGCAGCCGGGACATAAGCACAGATACGCAGTATTTT
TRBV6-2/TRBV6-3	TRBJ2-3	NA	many	CASTNPGTDTQYF	TGTGCCAGCACAAACCCCGGCACAGATACGCAGTATTTT
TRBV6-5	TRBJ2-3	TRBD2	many	CASSYFGTSGTDTQYF	TGTGCCAGCAGTTACTTCGGGACTAGCGGGACAGATACGCAGTATTTT
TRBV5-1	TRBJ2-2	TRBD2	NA	CASRLVPSGSSAGELFF	TGCGCCAGCAGATTGGTCCCTAGCGGGAGTAGTGCCGGGGAGCTGTTTTTT
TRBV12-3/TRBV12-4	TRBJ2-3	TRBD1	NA	CASSNRGSTDTQYF	TGTGCCAGCAGTAACAGGGGAAGCACAGATACGCAGTATTTT
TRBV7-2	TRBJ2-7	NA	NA	CASSLTRLVGEQYF	TGTGCCAGCAGCTTGACTAGATTGGTCGGGGAGCAGTACTTC
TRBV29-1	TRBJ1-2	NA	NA	CSAGQTVNYGYTF	TGCAGCGCCGGGCAGACGGTTAACTATGGCTACACCTTC
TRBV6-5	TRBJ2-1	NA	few	CASSYVGVNEQFF	TGTGCCAGCAGTTACGTGGGGGTAAATGAGCAGTTCTTC
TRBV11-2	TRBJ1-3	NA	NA	CASSLVSRAGHTIYF	TGTGCCAGCAGCTTAGTATCAAGAGCGGGGCACACCATATATTTT
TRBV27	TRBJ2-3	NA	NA	CASSSPLGAGPTDTQYF	TGTGCCAGCAGCTCCCCCCTTGGAGCGGGTCCAACAGATACGCAGTATTTT
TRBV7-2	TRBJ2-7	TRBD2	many	CASSLGDAGGTSYEQYF	TGTGCCAGCAGCCTAGGTGACGCGGGGGGAACCTCCTACGAGCAGTACTTC
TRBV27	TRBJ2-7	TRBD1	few	CASSLFIGQGAGEQYF	TGTGCCAGCAGTTTATTCATAGGACAGGGGGCCGGGGAGCAGTACTTC
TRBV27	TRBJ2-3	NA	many	CASSYGRDTQYF	TGTGCCAGCAGTTACGGGCGAGATACGCAGTATTTT
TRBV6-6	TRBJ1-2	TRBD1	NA	CASSYPIGQGANYGYTF	TGTGCCAGCAGTTACCCAATCGGACAGGGAGCTAACTATGGCTACACCTTC
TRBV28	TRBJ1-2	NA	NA	CASSVGGRNGYTF	TGTGCCAGCAGTGTAGGGGGTCGTAATGGCTACACCTTC
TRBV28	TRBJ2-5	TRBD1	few	CASSTRTGEETQYF	TGTGCCAGCAGTACGAGGACAGGGGAGGAGACCCAGTACTTC
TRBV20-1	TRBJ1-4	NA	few	CSARPGLMGEKLFF	TGCAGTGCTAGACCTGGACTGATGGGTGAAAAACTGTTTTTT
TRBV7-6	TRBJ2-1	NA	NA	CASSPRLIRSYNEQFF	TGTGCCAGCAGCCCCCGACTGATCCGCTCCTACAATGAGCAGTTCTTC
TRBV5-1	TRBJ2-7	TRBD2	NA	CASSLRGTSDEQYF	TGCGCCAGCAGCTTGAGGGGGACTAGCGACGAGCAGTACTTC
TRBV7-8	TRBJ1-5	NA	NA	CASSLGGQQPQHF	TGTGCCAGCAGCTTGGGCGGCCAGCAGCCCCAGCATTTT
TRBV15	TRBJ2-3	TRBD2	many	CATSRDGTSKYF	TGTGCCACCAGCAGAGACGGGACTAGCAAGTATTTT
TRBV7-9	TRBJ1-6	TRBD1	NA	CASSWDSYNSPLHF	TGTGCCAGCAGCTGGGACAGCTATAATTCACCCCTCCACTTT